Listed below are T cell receptor beta chains from one sample, sequenced in a study of cytomegalovirus exposure and HLA in healthy donors. Clones were read by immunoSEQ multiplex PCR, and TCRdb kept only the in-frame ones, dropping some. The table lists roughly 240,000 clones, 82% of them singletons. The sequencing input was PBMCs. These receptors all stem from a woman aged 40 to 49 in good health and CMV-seropositive. Each CDR3 is given with its conserved first and last residue. A D gene is named only where the DNA matches it firmly. Clone size is given for some rows only: seen once, a few or many times, or a class if the clone is expanded.

clone_size: .
j_call: TRBJ2-4
v_call: TRBV6-5
d_call: .
cdr3_aa: CASSSAGEAKNIQYF
cdr3_nt: TGTGCCAGCAGTTCCGCAGGGGAAGCCAAAAACATTCAGTACTTC

clone_size: few
j_call: TRBJ2-7
v_call: TRBV11-3
d_call: TRBD1
cdr3_aa: CASSTRTGEAYEQYF
cdr3_nt: TGTGCCAGCAGCACCCGGACAGGGGAAGCCTACGAGCAGTACTTC

clone_size: .
j_call: TRBJ2-3
v_call: TRBV9
d_call: TRBD2
cdr3_aa: CASSVPLGRAGVDTQYF
cdr3_nt: TGTGCCAGCAGCGTACCTTTAGGTCGGGCGGGAGTCGATACGCAGTATTTT

clone_size: .
j_call: TRBJ2-1
v_call: TRBV25-1
d_call: TRBD2
cdr3_aa: CASRTSGEIYNEQFF
cdr3_nt: TGTGCCAGCAGGACTAGCGGGGAGATATACAATGAGCAGTTCTTC

clone_size: .
j_call: TRBJ1-4
v_call: TRBV5-6
d_call: .
cdr3_aa: CASSGKGAGEKLFF
cdr3_nt: TGTGCCAGCAGCGGGAAGGGAGCTGGTGAAAAACTGTTTTTT

clone_size: .
j_call: TRBJ2-5
v_call: TRBV6-5
d_call: .
cdr3_aa: CASSYSPGEEETQYF
cdr3_nt: TGTGCCAGCAGTTACTCCCCCGGGGAAGAAGAGACCCAGTACTTC

clone_size: .
j_call: TRBJ2-1
v_call: TRBV7-3
d_call: TRBD1
cdr3_aa: CASSPGTGVYNEQFF
cdr3_nt: TGTGCCAGCAGCCCCGGGACAGGGGTATACAATGAGCAGTTCTTC

clone_size: .
j_call: TRBJ1-5
v_call: TRBV28
d_call: TRBD1
cdr3_aa: CASILGQGVYQPQHF
cdr3_nt: TGTGCCAGTATACTGGGACAGGGTGTTTACCAGCCCCAGCATTTT

clone_size: .
j_call: TRBJ2-6
v_call: TRBV7-2
d_call: .
cdr3_aa: CASSSPSPGSNVLTF
cdr3_nt: TGTGCCAGCAGCTCGCCTTCTCCAGGGTCCAACGTCCTGACTTTC

clone_size: few
j_call: TRBJ2-7
v_call: TRBV23-1
d_call: .
cdr3_aa: CASPPGDDNYEQYF
cdr3_nt: TGCGCCAGCCCCCCAGGCGACGATAACTACGAGCAGTACTTC

clone_size: .
j_call: TRBJ1-2
v_call: TRBV30
d_call: TRBD1
cdr3_aa: CAWAPGGYGYTF
cdr3_nt: TGTGCCTGGGCTCCAGGGGGCTATGGCTACACCTTC

clone_size: .
j_call: TRBJ1-2
v_call: TRBV28
d_call: TRBD1
cdr3_aa: CASSFRDRVHGYTF
cdr3_nt: TGTGCCAGCAGTTTTCGGGACAGGGTTCATGGCTACACCTTC

clone_size: .
j_call: TRBJ1-6
v_call: TRBV4-3
d_call: .
cdr3_aa: CASSPAGGDSYNSPLHF
cdr3_nt: TGCGCCAGCAGCCCTGCCGGGGGGGACTCCTATAATTCACCCCTCCACTTT

clone_size: .
j_call: TRBJ2-1
v_call: TRBV19
d_call: .
cdr3_aa: CASSIESRGTEQFF
cdr3_nt: TGTGCCAGTAGTATAGAATCTAGAGGCACTGAGCAGTTCTTC

clone_size: .
j_call: TRBJ2-1
v_call: TRBV7-6
d_call: .
cdr3_aa: CASSFLQDNEQFF
cdr3_nt: TGTGCCAGCAGCTTCCTCCAGGACAATGAGCAGTTCTTC

clone_size: .
j_call: TRBJ2-1
v_call: TRBV7-9
d_call: .
cdr3_aa: CASSLRGSASYNEQFF
cdr3_nt: TGTGCCAGCAGCTTAAGGGGGAGTGCTTCCTACAATGAGCAGTTCTTC

clone_size: .
j_call: TRBJ2-1
v_call: TRBV4-1
d_call: TRBD2
cdr3_aa: CASSPRSGSIHEQFF
cdr3_nt: TGCGCCAGCAGCCCACGGAGCGGGAGTATCCATGAGCAGTTCTTC

clone_size: .
j_call: TRBJ1-1
v_call: TRBV5-1
d_call: TRBD1
cdr3_aa: CASSEATGVNTEAFF
cdr3_nt: TGCGCCAGCAGCGAGGCCACAGGGGTGAACACTGAAGCTTTCTTT

clone_size: .
j_call: TRBJ2-5
v_call: TRBV19
d_call: .
cdr3_aa: CASKGLVRSQETQYF
cdr3_nt: TGTGCCAGCAAGGGGCTAGTACGATCACAAGAGACCCAGTACTTC

clone_size: once
j_call: TRBJ2-3
v_call: TRBV11-2
d_call: TRBD1
cdr3_aa: CASSPQGAITDTQYF
cdr3_nt: TGTGCCAGCAGCCCACAGGGGGCGATCACAGATACGCAGTATTTT